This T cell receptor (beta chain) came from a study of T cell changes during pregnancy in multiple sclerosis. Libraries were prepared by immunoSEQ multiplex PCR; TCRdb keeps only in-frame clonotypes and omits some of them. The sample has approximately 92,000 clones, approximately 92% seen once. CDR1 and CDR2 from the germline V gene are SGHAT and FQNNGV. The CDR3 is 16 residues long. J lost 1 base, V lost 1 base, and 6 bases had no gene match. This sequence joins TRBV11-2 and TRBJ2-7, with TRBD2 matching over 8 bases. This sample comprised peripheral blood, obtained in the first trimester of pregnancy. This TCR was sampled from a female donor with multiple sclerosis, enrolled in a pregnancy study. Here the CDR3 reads CASSLGGTRSSYEQYF. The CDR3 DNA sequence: TGTGCCAGCAGCTTAGGGGGGACTAGGAGTTCCTACGAGCAGTACTTC.